The T cell receptor beta chain under discussion was sequenced for a study of cytomegalovirus exposure and HLA in healthy donors. Across the study: Unique TCRs from HLA-typed donors, about 78 million of them, were held in an early data release.

Germline values: CDR1 LGHNA, CDR2 YNFKEQ. CDR3 length: 15 amino acids. Losses at the gene ends were 4 bases for V and 2 bases for J; bases not matched to a gene: 5. A multiplex PCR was run with 60 Vbeta primers and 13 Jbeta primers. The method was immunoSEQ multiplex PCR; TCRdb's version includes in-frame clones alone and lacks a portion of them. The table records 100,000 to 140,000 clones, over 70% of them present only once. Study conclusions and caveats: The authors later linked a missense DCLRE1C variant to TCR beta V- and J-gene trimming.

Details on this clone: The antigen remains unidentified.

The TCR sequence derives from a man aged 30 to 39 in good health and CMV-seronegative. The sample was PBMCs. V and J are TRBV4-2 and TRBJ2-1; TRBD2 aligns across 7 bases. CDR3 sequence: CASSPRGITYNEQFF. The CDR3 DNA follows: TGTGCCAGCAGCCCGCGGGGGATCACCTACAATGAGCAGTTCTTC.